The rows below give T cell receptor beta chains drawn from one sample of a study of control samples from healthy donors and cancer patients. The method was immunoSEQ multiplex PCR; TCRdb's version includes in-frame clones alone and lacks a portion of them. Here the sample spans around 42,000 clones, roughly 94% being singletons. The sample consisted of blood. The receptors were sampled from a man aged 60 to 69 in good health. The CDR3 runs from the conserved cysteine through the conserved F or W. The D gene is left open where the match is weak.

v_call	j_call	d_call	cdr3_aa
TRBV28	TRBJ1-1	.	CASGPGVLGTEAFF
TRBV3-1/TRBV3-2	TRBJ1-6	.	CASSQDRGANSPLHF
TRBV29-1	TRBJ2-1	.	CSVGTYSYNEQFF
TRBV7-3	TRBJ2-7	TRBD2	CASSMGLAGVREQYF
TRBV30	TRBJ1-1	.	CAQTGYTEAFF
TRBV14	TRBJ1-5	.	CASSPGPGGNQPQHF
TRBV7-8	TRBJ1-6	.	CASSRNRDFSPLHF
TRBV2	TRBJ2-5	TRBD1	CASSPGQGETQYF
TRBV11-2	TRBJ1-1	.	CASRPAGGPKEAFF
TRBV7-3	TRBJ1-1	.	CASSPYTATEAFF
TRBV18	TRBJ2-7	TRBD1	CASSPGTVLYEQYF
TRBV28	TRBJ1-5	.	CASSLRVLNQPQHF
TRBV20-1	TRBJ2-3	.	CSASNWAVSTDTQYF
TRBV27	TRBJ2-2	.	CASSPNWNTGELFF
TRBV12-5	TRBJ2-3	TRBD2	CASGFALAGTQYF
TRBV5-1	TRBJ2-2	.	CASSFGTTNTGELFF
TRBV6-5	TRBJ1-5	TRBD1	CASSPDRGGNQPQHF
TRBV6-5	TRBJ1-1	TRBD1	CASSLGQVPAEAFF
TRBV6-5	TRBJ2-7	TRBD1	CASSHRDRGDEQYF